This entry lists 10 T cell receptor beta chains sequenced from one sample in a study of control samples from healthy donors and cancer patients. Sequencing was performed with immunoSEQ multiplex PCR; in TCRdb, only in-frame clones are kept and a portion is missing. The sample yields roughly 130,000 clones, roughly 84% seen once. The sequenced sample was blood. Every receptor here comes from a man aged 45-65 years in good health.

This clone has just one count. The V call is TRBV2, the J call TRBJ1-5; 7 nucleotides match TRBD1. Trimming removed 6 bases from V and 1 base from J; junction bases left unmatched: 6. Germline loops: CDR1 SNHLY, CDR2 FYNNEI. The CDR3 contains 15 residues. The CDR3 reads CASSVGTASNQPQHF. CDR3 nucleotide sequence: TGTGCCAGCAGCGTTGGGACAGCAAGCAATCAGCCCCAGCATTTT.

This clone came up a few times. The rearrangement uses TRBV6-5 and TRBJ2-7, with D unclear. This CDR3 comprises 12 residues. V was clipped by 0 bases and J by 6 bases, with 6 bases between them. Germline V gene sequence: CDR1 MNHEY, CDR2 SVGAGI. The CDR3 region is CASSYSGSEQYF. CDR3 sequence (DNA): TGTGCCAGCAGTTACTCAGGTTCCGAGCAGTACTTC.

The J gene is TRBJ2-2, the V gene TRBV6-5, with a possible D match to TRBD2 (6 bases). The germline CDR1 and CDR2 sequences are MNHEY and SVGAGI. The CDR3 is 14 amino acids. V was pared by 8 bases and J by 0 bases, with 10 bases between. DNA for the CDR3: TGTGCCAGCGGGTCGGGGGCGAACACCGGGGAGCTGTTTTTT. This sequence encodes CASGSGANTGELFF.

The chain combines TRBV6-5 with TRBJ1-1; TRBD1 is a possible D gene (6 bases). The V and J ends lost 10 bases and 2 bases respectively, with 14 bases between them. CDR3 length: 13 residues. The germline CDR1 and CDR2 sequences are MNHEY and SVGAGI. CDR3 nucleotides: TGTGCCATATACGGGACAATTAACACTGAAGCTTTCTTT. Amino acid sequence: CAIYGTINTEAFF.

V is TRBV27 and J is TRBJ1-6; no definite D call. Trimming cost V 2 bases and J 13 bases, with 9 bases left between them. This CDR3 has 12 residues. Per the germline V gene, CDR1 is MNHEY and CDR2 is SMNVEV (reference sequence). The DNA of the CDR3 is TGTGCCAGCAGTTTAAACGGATCCCCCCTCCACTTT. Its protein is CASSLNGSPLHF.

This CDR3 is CASSLTGTRNGYTF. CDR3 DNA sequence: TGTGCCAGCAGCTTAACGGGGACAAGAAATGGCTACACCTTC. The gene calls are TRBV7-2 and TRBJ1-2; D is perhaps TRBD1 (6 bases). CDR1 SGHTA and CDR2 FQGNSA come from the germline V gene. The CDR3 has 14 residues. The ends were cut back, 2 bases at V and 6 bases at J, with 13 bases in the middle.

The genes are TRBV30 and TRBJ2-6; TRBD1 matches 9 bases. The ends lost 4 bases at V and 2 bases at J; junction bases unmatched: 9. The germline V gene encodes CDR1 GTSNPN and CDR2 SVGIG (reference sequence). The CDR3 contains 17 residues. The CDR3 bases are TGTGCCTGGATTCGGGACAGGGCTCGGGCTGGGGCCAACGTCCTGACTTTC. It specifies CAWIRDRARAGANVLTF.

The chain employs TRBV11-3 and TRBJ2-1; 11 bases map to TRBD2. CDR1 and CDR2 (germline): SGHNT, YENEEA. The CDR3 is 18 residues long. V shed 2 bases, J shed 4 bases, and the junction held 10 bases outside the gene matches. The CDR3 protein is CASSLSGASGGLYNEQFF. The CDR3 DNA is TGTGCCAGCAGCTTATCCGGGGCTAGCGGGGGGCTATACAATGAGCAGTTCTTC.

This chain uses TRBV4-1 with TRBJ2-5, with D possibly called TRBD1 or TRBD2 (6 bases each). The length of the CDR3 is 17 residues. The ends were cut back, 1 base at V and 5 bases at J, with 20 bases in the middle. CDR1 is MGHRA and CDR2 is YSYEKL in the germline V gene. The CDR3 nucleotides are TGCGCCAGCAGCCAAGCCCGGCCGGGGGCCCCCCTTGAGACCCAGTACTTC. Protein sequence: CASSQARPGAPLETQYF.

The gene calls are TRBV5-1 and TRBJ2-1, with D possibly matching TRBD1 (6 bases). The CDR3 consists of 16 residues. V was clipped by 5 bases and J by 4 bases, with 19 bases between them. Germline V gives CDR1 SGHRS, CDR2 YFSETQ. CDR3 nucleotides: TGCGCCAGCAGAGTGACCTTTGGACAGCAGTACAATGAGCAGTTCTTC. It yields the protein CASRVTFGQQYNEQFF.